This T cell receptor beta chain originates from a study of blood T cells in healthy people across ages. Only a few counts were recorded for this clonotype. Through a sample-barcoded 5' primer and a J-beta primer mix, a second PCR was run for about 7 to 12 cycles. TCRdb fed the 5' RACE reads into MiXCR, producing one record per CDR3 protein. The table has hundreds of thousands of distinct CDR3 sequences, 58% seen once. Germline V gene sequence: CDR1 SNHLY, CDR2 FYNNEI. The CDR3 spans 14 residues. The V end was cut by 1 base, the J end by 4 bases, with 10 bases between. The source of this sequence is a man aged 30 to 45 in good health. The specimen sequenced was blood. The V gene is TRBV2, the J gene TRBJ1-2; D gene unclear. Here the CDR3 DNA reads TGTGCCAGCAGTGAAGGGCAGATTTCCTATGGCTACACCTTC. Translation gives CASSEGQISYGYTF.